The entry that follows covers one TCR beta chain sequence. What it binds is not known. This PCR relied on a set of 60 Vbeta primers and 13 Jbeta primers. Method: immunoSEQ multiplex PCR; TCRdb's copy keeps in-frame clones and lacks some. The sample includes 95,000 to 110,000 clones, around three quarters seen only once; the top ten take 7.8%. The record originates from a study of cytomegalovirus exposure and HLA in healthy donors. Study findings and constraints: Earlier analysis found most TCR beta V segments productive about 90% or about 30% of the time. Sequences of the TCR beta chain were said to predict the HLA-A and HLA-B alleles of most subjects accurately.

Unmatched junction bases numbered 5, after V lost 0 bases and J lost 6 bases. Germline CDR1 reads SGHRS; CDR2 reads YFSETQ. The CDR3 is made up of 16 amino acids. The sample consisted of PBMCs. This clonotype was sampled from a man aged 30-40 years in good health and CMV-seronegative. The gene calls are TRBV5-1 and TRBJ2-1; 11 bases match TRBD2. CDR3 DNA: TGCGCCAGCAGCTTGGGAGGGACTAGCGGACCCAATGAGCAGTTCTTC. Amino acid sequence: CASSLGGTSGPNEQFF. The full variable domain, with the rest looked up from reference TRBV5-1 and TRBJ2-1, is KAGVTQTPRYLIKTRGQQVTLSCSPISGHRSVSWYQQTPGQGLQFLFEYFSETQRNKGNFPGRFSGRQFSNSRSEMNVSTLELGDSALYLCASSLGGTSGPNEQFFGPGTRLTVL.